Listed below are T cell receptor beta chains from one sample, sequenced in a study of T-cell memory formation after mild COVID-19. TCRdb used MiXCR to reprocess the 5' RACE reads, holding one entry per CDR3 protein. The sample holds 500,000 to 650,000 distinct CDR3 sequences, 20% to 25% seen once. The source material was PBMCs or a T cell subset sorted from them (not recorded which). Receptors were obtained from an adult woman who had mild COVID-19 (a few samples of this study predate the infection). Cell type and time point are not known. The CDR3 runs from the conserved cysteine through the conserved F or W. D genes are given only for firm matches. Expanded clones get a size class; other rows say once, few or many, or leave the size out.

TRBV15,-,-,TRBJ2-7,CATSRDQVLRGLSYEQYF,TGTGCCACCAGCAGAGATCAAGTCCTCAGGGGTCTAAGCTACGAGCAGTACTTC
TRBV15,-,-,TRBJ2-1,CATSRETGGDGNEQFF,TGTGCCACCAGCAGAGAGACGGGGGGCGACGGCAATGAGCAGTTCTTC
TRBV2,TRBD1,-,TRBJ1-2,CASGTGGHGYTF,TGTGCCAGCGGAACAGGGGGCCATGGCTACACCTTC
TRBV7-9,-,few,TRBJ1-3,CASSDDGRAGNTIYF,TGTGCCAGCAGCGACGACGGGCGAGCTGGAAACACCATATATTTT
TRBV7-8,TRBD2,-,TRBJ2-2,CASSLGRLAGEMGTGELFF,TGTGCCAGCAGCTTAGGGCGTCTAGCGGGAGAAATGGGCACCGGGGAGCTGTTTTTT
TRBV5-1,TRBD1,-,TRBJ2-1,CASSPGLGQSSYNEQFF,TGCGCCAGCAGCCCCGGACTGGGACAGAGCTCCTACAATGAGCAGTTCTTC
TRBV3-1,TRBD2,few,TRBJ2-2,CASSQDFGLAGFTGELFF,TGTGCCAGCAGCCAAGATTTTGGACTAGCGGGATTTACCGGGGAGCTGTTTTTT
TRBV5-1,-,-,TRBJ2-1,CASSPLTGSVIANEQFF,TGCGCCAGCAGCCCCCTAACAGGGTCGGTAATTGCTAATGAGCAGTTCTTC
TRBV10-3,TRBD1,-,TRBJ1-2,CASLTGLASHGYTF,TGTGCCAGCTTGACAGGGCTTGCAAGCCATGGCTACACCTTC
TRBV3-1,-,-,TRBJ2-4,CASSQDHSSKNIQYF,TGTGCCAGCAGCCAAGATCATAGTAGCAAAAACATTCAGTACTTC
TRBV3-1,-,few,TRBJ1-3,CASSQGRNTIYF,TGTGCCAGCAGCCAAGGGCGAAACACCATATATTTT
TRBV11-2,-,-,TRBJ2-7,CASSFGINYEQYF,TGTGCCAGCAGCTTCGGGATTAACTACGAGCAGTACTTC